The 23 T cell receptor beta chains below come from one sample, sequenced in a study of OX40 agonist ivuxolimab in advanced cancers. Sequenced by immunoSEQ multiplex PCR; TCRdb stores in-frame clones only, minus some. This sample has around 50,000 clones; 85% occur once, and the top ten carry roughly 22%. This specimen consisted of CD4+ or CD8+ T cells sorted from blood, obtained in a trial of the OX40 agonist ivuxolimab. The source of these receptors is an adult with an advanced solid tumor such as melanoma, head and neck, liver or kidney cancer.

The chain has TRBV19 and TRBJ1-5; the D gene is possibly TRBD1 (5 bases). V lost 6 bases, J lost 4 bases, and 13 bases lay in between. This CDR3 region has 14 residues. From germline, CDR1 is LNHDA and CDR2 SQIVND (reference sequence). The CDR3 is CASRPGTVNQPQHF. In DNA, the CDR3 is TGTGCCAGTAGACCCGGGACGGTGAATCAGCCCCAGCATTTT.

The gene calls are TRBV9 and TRBJ1-2; D might be TRBD1 (5 bases). This CDR3 comprises 16 residues. CDR1 and CDR2 (germline): SGDLS, YYNGEE. Trimming shortened V by 0 bases and J by 2 bases, and 14 bases separated the two germline ends. CDR3 in amino acids: CASSVAREGPNYGYTF. CDR3 in DNA: TGTGCCAGCAGCGTAGCTAGGGAGGGGCCCAACTATGGCTACACCTTC.

The J gene is TRBJ2-5, the V gene TRBV29-1, with 10 bases lining up with TRBD1. The CDR3 runs to 13 residues. Per germline, CDR1 SQVTM and CDR2 ANQGSEA. The V gene end was trimmed by 6 bases and the J gene end by 4 bases; junction bases not matched to a gene: 5. The CDR3 DNA follows: TGCAGCGTCCCGTGGACAGGGGGAGAGACCCAGTACTTC. It yields the protein CSVPWTGGETQYF. Full variable domain (outside the CDR3, taken from reference TRBV29-1 and TRBJ2-5): SAVISQKPSRDICQRGTSLTIQCQVDSQVTMMFWYRQQPGQSLTLIATANQGSEATYESGFVIDKFPISRPNLTFSTLTVSNMSPEDSSIYLCSVPWTGGETQYFGPGTRLLVL.

The rearrangement uses TRBV28 and TRBJ2-1; 16 positions match TRBD2. J lost 12 bases, V lost 5 bases, and 7 bases had no gene match. CDR3 length: 15 amino acids. CDR1 is MDHEN, CDR2 SYDVKM, per germline. The CDR3 reads CASSLSGLAGGRQFF. CDR3 bases: TGTGCCAGCAGTCTCTCGGGACTAGCGGGGGGGAGGCAGTTCTTC.

The CDR3 bases are TGTGCCAGCAGTTTACTTCAGGGGGATACGCAGTATTTT. Translated, it gives CASSLLQGDTQYF. The chain has TRBV28 and TRBJ2-3; a weak D match, TRBD1 (6 bases). Trimming took 2 bases from V and 6 from J, leaving 9 bases between them. The CDR3 is 13 residues long. The germline CDR1 and CDR2 sequences are MDHEN and SYDVKM.

This chain joins TRBV7-3 and TRBJ2-7; maybe TRBD1 (6 bases). Germline V gives CDR1 SGHTA, CDR2 FQGTGA. This CDR3 contains 13 residues. V dropped 6 bases and J dropped 5 bases, with 14 bases sitting between them. The CDR3 region has the DNA TGTGCCAGCAGGGGGACAAATCAGGACGAGCAGTACTTC. Translation: CASRGTNQDEQYF.

The chain employs TRBV5-1 and TRBJ1-1, with D unresolved. Germline lookup yields CDR1 SGHRS and CDR2 YFSETQ. Trimming took 4 bases from V and 4 from J, leaving 14 bases between them. The CDR3 runs to 14 residues. CDR3 sequence (DNA): TGCGCCAGCAGCGATCATTCAGGTGGCACTGAAGCTTTCTTT. It codes for CASSDHSGGTEAFF.

V and J are TRBV4-2 and TRBJ2-2, with 10 bases matching TRBD2. The CDR3 is made up of 17 amino acids. The germline V gene has CDR1 LGHNA and CDR2 YNFKEQ. The V and J ends lost 0 bases and 5 bases, in that order; junction bases with no gene match: 6. Here the CDR3 DNA reads TGTGCCAGCAGCCAAGAAACGGGACTAGCGTGGACCGGGGAGCTGTTTTTT. It translates to CASSQETGLAWTGELFF.

The chain has TRBV6-1 and TRBJ2-1; weak D call: TRBD1 (6 bases). The CDR3 loop spans 13 amino acids. The germline CDR1 and CDR2 sequences are MNHNS and SASEGT. V gave up 10 bases and J gave up 2 bases, with 12 bases separating them. The CDR3 loop is CATPRGTYNEQFF. CDR3 bases: TGTGCCACCCCCAGGGGCACCTACAATGAGCAGTTCTTC.

The chain has TRBV13 and TRBJ2-1; D gene uncertain. The germline V gene has CDR1 PRHDT and CDR2 FYEKMQ (reference sequence). The CDR3 runs 12 residues. Trimming took off 1 base at V and 6 bases at J, with 4 bases between the two ends. CDR3 in amino acids: CASSLDRNEQFF. CDR3 in DNA: TGTGCCAGCAGCTTAGACCGCAATGAGCAGTTCTTC.

The chain carries TRBV9 and TRBJ2-2, with D unresolved. The germline CDR1 and CDR2 sequences are SGDLS and YYNGEE. V lost 4 bases, J lost 3 bases, and 1 base lay in between. CDR3 length equals 11 residues. In DNA form, the CDR3 reads TGTGCCAGCAGCTACACCGGGGAGCTGTTTTTT. It yields the protein CASSYTGELFF.

This chain connects TRBV9 to TRBJ2-7; the D gene could be TRBD1 or TRBD2 (5 bases each). The CDR3 spans 16 residues. From germline, CDR1 is SGDLS and CDR2 YYNGEE. V dropped 0 bases and J dropped 0 bases, with 13 bases sitting between them. In DNA form, the CDR3 reads TGTGCCAGCAGCGTAGGTCCCGGGACGGCCTCCTACGAGCAGTACTTC. This translates into CASSVGPGTASYEQYF.

The chain carries TRBV9 and TRBJ1-2, with D perhaps TRBD1 (5 bases). Looked up from germline, CDR1 is SGDLS and CDR2 is YYNGEE. There are 16 residues in the CDR3. Deletions cut 3 bases from V and 2 bases from J, with 17 bases between. The CDR3 protein is CASSGTGDLFNYGYTF. The CDR3 bases are TGTGCCAGCAGCGGGACGGGGGACCTCTTCAACTATGGCTACACCTTC. The full variable domain, with the rest looked up from reference TRBV9 and TRBJ1-2, is DSGVTQTPKHLITATGQRVTLRCSPRSGDLSVYWYQQSLDQGLQFLIQYYNGEERAKGNILERFSAQQFPDLHSELNLSSLELGDSALYFCASSGTGDLFNYGYTFGSGTRLTVV.

The V gene is TRBV4-3, the J gene TRBJ1-2, with 8 bases fitting TRBD1. The germline gives CDR1 LGHNA, CDR2 YSLEER. With 0 bases clipped from V and 3 bases from J, the junction kept 0 bases outside the gene matches. The CDR3 runs 14 residues. In nucleotides, the CDR3 is TGCGCCAGCAGCCAAGAGACAGGGGACTATGGCTACACCTTC. Its protein is CASSQETGDYGYTF.

V and J are TRBV4-1 and TRBJ2-1; D possibly corresponds to TRBD1 (5 bases). The CDR3 has 15 amino acids. Trimming took off 1 base at V and 8 bases at J, with 15 bases between the two ends. Germline V CDR1 and CDR2: MGHRA, YSYEKL. The CDR3 DNA sequence: TGCGCCAGCAGCCAAGGGCCAGGGATCGTGGATGAGCAGTTCTTC. Its translation: CASSQGPGIVDEQFF.

The chain couples TRBV27 to TRBJ1-5; a weak D match, TRBD1 (5 bases). Germline CDR1 reads MNHEY; CDR2 reads SMNVEV (reference sequence). The germline V and J ends were trimmed by 6 bases and 3 bases, with 12 bases remaining between them. The CDR3 is 14 residues long. CDR3 DNA sequence: TGTGCCAGCAGGAAAGGAGGGGTCAATCAGCCCCAGCATTTT. Amino acid sequence: CASRKGGVNQPQHF.

The rearrangement joins TRBV5-4 to TRBJ1-5; possibly TRBD1 for D (5 bases). The CDR3 spans 15 residues. The ends were cut back, 2 bases at V and 6 bases at J, with 15 bases in the middle. The germline V gene encodes CDR1 SGHNT and CDR2 YYREEE (reference sequence). In nucleotides, the CDR3 is TGTGCCAGCAGCTTACTTACCCGGGGGGGTCAGCCCCAGCATTTT. This sequence encodes CASSLLTRGGQPQHF.

The rearrangement uses TRBV27 and TRBJ2-7, with 7 bases fitting TRBD1. Germline V CDR1 and CDR2: MNHEY, SMNVEV (reference sequence). The ends lost 4 bases at V and 3 bases at J; junction bases unmatched: 3. The CDR3 is 13 residues long. The chain's CDR3 is CASSSQGFYEQYF. CDR3 in DNA: TGTGCCAGCAGTTCACAGGGGTTCTACGAGCAGTACTTC.

The rearrangement links TRBV4-2 to TRBJ2-2; D gene uncertain. With 0 bases removed from V and 5 bases from J, the gap between germline ends came to 7 bases. CDR1 is LGHNA and CDR2 is YNFKEQ in the germline V gene. The CDR3 length is 14 residues. For the CDR3, the DNA is TGTGCCAGCAGCCAAGAGGTGGGAACCGGGGAGCTGTTTTTT. Residues: CASSQEVGTGELFF.

V gene TRBV4-2 combines with J gene TRBJ2-5, with 12 bases lining up with TRBD2. CDR3 size: 16 residues. The V segment lost 5 bases and the J segment 0 bases; nucleotides outside the gene matches: 4. In germline, CDR1 is LGHNA, CDR2 YNFKEQ. CDR3 DNA: TGTGCCAGCAGCACCCGGACTAGCGGGGACCAAGAGACCCAGTACTTC. Protein: CASSTRTSGDQETQYF.

This rearrangement joins TRBV13 to TRBJ2-1, with D uncertain. The CDR3 covers 16 residues. Germline assignment: CDR1 PRHDT and CDR2 FYEKMQ (reference sequence). Trimming took 0 bases from V and 7 from J, leaving 16 bases between them. The CDR3 spells CASSLGRRMLGNEQFF. CDR3 nucleotides: TGTGCCAGCAGCTTAGGGCGGCGCATGCTGGGTAATGAGCAGTTCTTC.

The chain joins TRBV6-6 to TRBJ2-2; tentatively, D is TRBD1 (5 bases). Germline CDR1 MNHNY, CDR2 SVGAGI (reference sequence). The V gene lost 6 bases and the J gene lost 5 bases, with 13 bases spanning the gap. The CDR3 sequence is 14 residues long. The CDR3 sequence: CASRVQGSTGELFF. CDR3 nucleotides: TGTGCCAGCAGAGTGCAGGGCTCTACCGGGGAGCTGTTTTTT.

This chain links TRBV11-2 with TRBJ2-7; D ambiguous. CDR1 SGHAT and CDR2 FQNNGV come from the germline V gene. The CDR3 is 13 amino acids. V shed 3 bases and J shed 3 bases, with 9 bases lying between them. For the CDR3, the DNA is TGTGCCAGCAGCTTCAAGGGCCACTACGAGCAGTACTTC. Translated: CASSFKGHYEQYF.